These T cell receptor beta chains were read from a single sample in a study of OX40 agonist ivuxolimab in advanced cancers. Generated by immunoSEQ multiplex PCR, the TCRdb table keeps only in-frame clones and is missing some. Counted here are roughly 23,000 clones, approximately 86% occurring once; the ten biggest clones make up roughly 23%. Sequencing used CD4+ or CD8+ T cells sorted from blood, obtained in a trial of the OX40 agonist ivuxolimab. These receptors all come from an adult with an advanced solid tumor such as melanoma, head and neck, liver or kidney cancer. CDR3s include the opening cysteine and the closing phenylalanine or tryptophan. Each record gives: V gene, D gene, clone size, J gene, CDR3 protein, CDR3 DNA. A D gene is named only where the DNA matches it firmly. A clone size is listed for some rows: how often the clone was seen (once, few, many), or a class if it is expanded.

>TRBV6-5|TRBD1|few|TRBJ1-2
CASLRQGNGYTF
TGTGCCAGCCTTCGACAGGGGAATGGCTACACCTTC
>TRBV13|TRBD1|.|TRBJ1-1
CATRGLGGNGEAFF
TGTGCCACCAGGGGGCTAGGTGGGAATGGGGAAGCTTTCTTT
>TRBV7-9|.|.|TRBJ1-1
CASSPGYEAFF
TGTGCCAGCAGCCCCGGTTATGAAGCTTTCTTT
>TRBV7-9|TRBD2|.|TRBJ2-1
CASSPSTSASYNEQFF
TGTGCCAGCAGCCCCTCTACTAGCGCCTCCTACAATGAGCAGTTCTTC
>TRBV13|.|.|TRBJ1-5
CASSFKGGNQPQHF
TGTGCCAGCAGCTTTAAGGGGGGCAATCAGCCCCAGCATTTT
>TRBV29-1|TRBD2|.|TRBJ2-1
CSVEGLSYNEQFF
TGCAGCGTTGAGGGACTATCCTACAATGAGCAGTTCTTC
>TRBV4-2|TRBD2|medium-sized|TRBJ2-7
CASSQETSGSSEQYF
TGTGCCAGCAGCCAAGAGACTAGCGGGAGCTCCGAGCAGTACTTC
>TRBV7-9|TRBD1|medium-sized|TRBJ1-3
CASSNVDRPSGNTIYF
TGTGCCAGCAGCAACGTGGACAGGCCGTCTGGAAACACCATATATTTT
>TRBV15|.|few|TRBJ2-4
CATSRERDTRNIQYF
TGTGCCACCAGCAGAGAGCGCGATACGAGAAACATTCAGTACTTC
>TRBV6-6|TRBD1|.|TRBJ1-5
CASSLGQGGNQPQHF
TGTGCCAGCAGCCTAGGACAGGGGGGAAATCAGCCCCAGCATTTT
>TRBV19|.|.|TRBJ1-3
CASSIESSGNTIYF
TGTGCCAGTAGTATAGAAAGCTCTGGAAACACCATATATTTT
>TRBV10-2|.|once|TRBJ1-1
CASSDSLEAFF
TGCGCCAGCAGTGACAGCCTTGAAGCTTTCTTT
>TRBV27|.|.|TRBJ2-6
CASSSSSGSGANVLTF
TGTGCCAGCAGTTCCTCATCAGGGTCTGGGGCCAACGTCCTGACTTTC
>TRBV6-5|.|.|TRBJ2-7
CASLDAVGVSEQYF
TGTGCCAGCCTCGACGCCGTGGGGGTAAGCGAGCAGTACTTC
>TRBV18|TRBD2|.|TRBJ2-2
CASSPELSGRYLGELFF
TGTGCCAGCTCACCGGAACTTAGCGGGAGATATCTCGGGGAGCTGTTTTTT
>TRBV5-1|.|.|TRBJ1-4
CASAEGTNEKLFF
TGCGCCAGCGCGGAGGGGACTAATGAAAAACTGTTTTTT
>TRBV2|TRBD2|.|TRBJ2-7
CASSVGLAGAGAYGQYF
TGTGCCAGCAGTGTGGGACTAGCGGGAGCGGGAGCCTACGGGCAGTACTTC
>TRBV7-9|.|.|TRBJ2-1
CASSPRAGAYNEQFF
TGTGCCAGCAGCCCACGGGCAGGGGCCTACAATGAGCAGTTCTTC
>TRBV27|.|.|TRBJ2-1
CASSLSGSSYNEQFF
TGTGCCAGCAGTTTAAGTGGCAGTTCCTACAATGAGCAGTTCTTC
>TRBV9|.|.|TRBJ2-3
CASSVTADTQYF
TGTGCCAGCAGCGTGACAGCAGATACGCAGTATTTT
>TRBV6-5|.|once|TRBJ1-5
CASTAARNQPQHF
TGTGCCAGCACGGCAGCGAGAAATCAGCCCCAGCATTTT
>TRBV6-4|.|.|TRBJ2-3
CASSDDSIDTQYF
TGTGCCAGCAGTGACGATTCAATAGATACGCAGTATTTT
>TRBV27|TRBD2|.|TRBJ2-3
CASSFLTSGPTDTQYF
TGTGCCAGCAGTTTTTTGACTAGCGGACCCACAGATACGCAGTATTTT
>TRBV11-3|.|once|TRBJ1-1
CASSLGPNTEAFF
TGTGCCAGCAGCCTGGGGCCAAACACTGAAGCTTTCTTT
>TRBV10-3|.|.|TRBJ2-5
CAVRDRDQETQYF
TGTGCCGTGCGGGACCGTGACCAAGAGACCCAGTACTTC
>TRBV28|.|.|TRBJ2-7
CASSLSMGGGRTTYEQYF
TGTGCCAGCAGTTTATCAATGGGGGGGGGCAGGACAACCTACGAGCAGTACTTC
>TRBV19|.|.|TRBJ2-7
CASTSGYEQYF
TGTGCCAGTACCTCGGGTTACGAGCAGTACTTC
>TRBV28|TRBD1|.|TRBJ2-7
CASSWDSSYEQYF
TGTGCCAGCAGTTGGGACAGCTCCTACGAGCAGTACTTC
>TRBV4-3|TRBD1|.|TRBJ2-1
CASSQVGTGSSYNEQFF
TGCGCCAGCAGCCAAGTCGGGACAGGTTCGTCCTACAATGAGCAGTTCTTC
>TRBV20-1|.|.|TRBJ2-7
CSARESYEQYF
TGCAGTGCTAGAGAATCCTACGAGCAGTACTTC
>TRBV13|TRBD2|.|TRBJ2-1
CASSSGTSGQNEQFF
TGTGCCAGCAGCTCCGGGACTAGCGGCCAAAATGAGCAGTTCTTC
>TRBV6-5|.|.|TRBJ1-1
CASTGGHYSEAFF
TGTGCCAGCACCGGGGGTCATTACTCTGAAGCTTTCTTT
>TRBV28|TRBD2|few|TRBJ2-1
CASRRAGAYNEQFF
TGTGCCAGCAGGAGAGCGGGAGCCTACAATGAGCAGTTCTTC
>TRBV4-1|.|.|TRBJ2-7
CASSQWTGYEQYF
TGCGCCAGCAGCCAATGGACCGGCTACGAGCAGTACTTC
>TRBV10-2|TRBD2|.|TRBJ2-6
CASSEAGGSGANVLTF
TGCGCCAGCAGTGAAGCGGGAGGGTCTGGGGCCAACGTCCTGACTTTC
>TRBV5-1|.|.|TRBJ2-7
CASSLGREQDEQYF
TGCGCCAGCAGCTTGGGCAGGGAGCAGGACGAGCAGTACTTC
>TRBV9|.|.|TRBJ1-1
CASGTASGNTEAFF
TGTGCCAGCGGAACCGCATCAGGGAACACTGAAGCTTTCTTT
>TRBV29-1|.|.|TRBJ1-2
CSVEGRWAGYTF
TGCAGCGTTGAAGGGCGCTGGGCTGGCTACACCTTC
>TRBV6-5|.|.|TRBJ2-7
CASSDLLVPYEQYF
TGTGCCAGCAGTGATTTGTTAGTTCCCTACGAGCAGTACTTC
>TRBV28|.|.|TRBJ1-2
CASTGIYGYTF
TGTGCCAGCACCGGGATCTATGGCTACACCTTC
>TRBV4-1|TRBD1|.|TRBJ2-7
CASSQMTGGSYEQYF
TGCGCCAGCAGCCAAATGACAGGGGGCTCCTACGAGCAGTACTTC
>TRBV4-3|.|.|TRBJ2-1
CASSQESGGFNEQFF
TGCGCCAGCAGCCAAGAGAGCGGTGGCTTCAATGAGCAGTTCTTC
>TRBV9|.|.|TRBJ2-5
CASSVGSGQETQYF
TGTGCCAGCAGCGTAGGCAGTGGCCAAGAGACCCAGTACTTC
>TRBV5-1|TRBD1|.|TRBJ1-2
CASSEFRDSYGYTF
TGCGCCAGCAGCGAATTCCGGGACAGCTATGGCTACACCTTC
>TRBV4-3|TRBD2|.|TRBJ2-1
CASSHDSGGYNEQFF
TGCGCCAGCAGCCATGATAGCGGGGGATACAATGAGCAGTTCTTC
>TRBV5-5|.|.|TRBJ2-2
CASSLYGGVGTGELFF
TGTGCCAGCAGCTTGTACGGGGGAGTGGGAACCGGGGAGCTGTTTTTT
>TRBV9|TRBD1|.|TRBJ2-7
CASSGGTGYEQYF
TGTGCCAGCAGCGGTGGGACAGGCTACGAGCAGTACTTC
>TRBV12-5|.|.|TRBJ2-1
CASGAHNSYNEQFF
TGTGCTAGTGGTGCACATAACTCCTACAATGAGCAGTTCTTC
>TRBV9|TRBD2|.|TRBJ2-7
CASSPYGPAGEQYF
TGTGCCAGCAGCCCCTACGGACCAGCGGGAGAGCAGTACTTC
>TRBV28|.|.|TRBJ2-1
CASSPLSYNEQFF
TGTGCCAGCAGCCCCCTCTCCTACAATGAGCAGTTCTTC
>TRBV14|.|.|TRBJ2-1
CASSGGPSSYNEQFF
TGTGCCAGCAGTGGGGGCCCGAGCTCCTACAATGAGCAGTTCTTC
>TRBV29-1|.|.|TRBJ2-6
CSVVFSGANVLTF
TGCAGCGTTGTGTTCTCTGGGGCCAACGTCCTGACTTTC
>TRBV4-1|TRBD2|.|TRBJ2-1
CASSSTVLAGGIEQFF
TGCGCCAGCAGCTCGACGGTACTAGCGGGAGGTATTGAGCAGTTCTTC
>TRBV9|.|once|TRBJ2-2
CASSGISAGELSF
TGTGCCAGCAGCGGTATCAGCGCCGGGGAGCTGTCTTTT